This record concerns one T cell receptor (beta chain) sequence. Its antigen is not identified. The data were obtained in a study of identifying expanded T cells in peripheral blood. Study-level points and caveats: Variance in clone template counts between approximately two-week samples significantly increased with total template count across all healthy donors. Over approximately two and four weeks, about 17 and 20 clones changed, versus roughly 1.1 between replicates.

No infections or other immune events were documented during collection. The germline CDR1 and CDR2 sequences are MNHNY and SVGAGI (reference sequence). This CDR3 region has 12 residues. Trimming stripped 6 bases from V and 0 bases from J, with 4 bases between. TCRdb's table, derived via immunoSEQ multiplex PCR, lists solely in-frame clones and lacks some. This table holds approximately 140,000 clones, 86% found once. The receptor's source is a person aged 18-70 years in good health. Sequencing input: blood. The chain recombines TRBV6-6 with TRBJ2-3, with D hard to call. The CDR3 bases are TGTGCCAGCAGGACTAGCACAGATACGCAGTATTTT. It specifies CASRTSTDTQYF.